What follows are 16 T cell receptor beta chains derived from one specimen sequenced in a study of CD4+ T cells in melanoma. Libraries were prepared by immunoSEQ multiplex PCR; TCRdb keeps only in-frame clonotypes and omits some of them. The data show about 140,000 clones, about 93% seen once. The receptors stem from a human donor with melanoma.

The rearrangement joins TRBV30 to TRBJ1-2; a possible D gene is TRBD1 (6 bases). V gave up 3 bases and J gave up 8 bases, with 13 bases separating them. The CDR3 has 12 residues. Germline V gene lookup returns CDR1 GTSNPN and CDR2 SVGIG (reference sequence). CDR3 region: CAWRKDRRGYTF. For the CDR3, the DNA is TGTGCCTGGAGGAAAGACAGGCGGGGCTACACCTTC.

The chain recombines TRBV18 with TRBJ1-2, with 9 bases lining up with TRBD1. In germline, CDR1 is KGHSH, CDR2 LQKENI. The CDR3 runs 19 residues. Losses at the gene ends were 2 bases for V and 0 bases for J; bases not matched to a gene: 13. The CDR3: CASSPFTVTGTGTNYGYTF. DNA for the CDR3: TGTGCCAGCTCACCATTCACGGTCACCGGGACAGGGACTAACTATGGCTACACCTTC.

The chain employs TRBV4-1 and TRBJ1-1, with 7 bases that match TRBD1. This CDR3 has 15 amino acids. The V gene's germline CDR1 is MGHRA and CDR2 YSYEKL. The J segment lost 0 bases and the V segment lost 3 bases, leaving 4 bases of the junction unmatched. CDR3 DNA sequence: TGCGCCAGCAGCCAGGACAGGAGAATGAACACTGAAGCTTTCTTT. Protein product: CASSQDRRMNTEAFF.

About this clone itself: At one end, the junction sequence differs from germline, possibly due to a read error. This same CDR3 is encoded by further DNA sequences in the sample. This chain uses TRBV28 with TRBJ1-1, with D unclear. Germline V gene lookup returns CDR1 MDHEN and CDR2 SYDVKM. The CDR3 extends over 14 amino acids. The CDR3 loop is CASSLWSVNTEAFF. In nucleotides, the CDR3 is TGTGCCAGCAGTTTATGGTCTGTAAACACTGAGGCTTTCTTT.

CDR3 region: CASSDLWGKTNEKLFF. As DNA, the CDR3 is TGTGCCAGCAGTGACCTCTGGGGGAAGACTAATGAAAAACTGTTTTTT. The chain uses TRBV6-4 and TRBJ1-4, with D tentatively TRBD1 (5 bases). V dropped 2 bases and J dropped 2 bases, with 12 bases sitting between them. The germline V gene has CDR1 MRHNA and CDR2 SNTAGT. The CDR3 is made up of 16 amino acids.

J is TRBJ2-5 and V is TRBV30; possibly TRBD2 for D (6 bases). CDR1 is GTSNPN, CDR2 SVGIG, per germline (reference sequence). This CDR3 region has 13 residues. Between the trimmed V and J ends, which lost 5 bases and 5 bases, there was a span of 15 bases. CDR3: CAWRDSWGETQYF. In DNA form, the CDR3 reads TGTGCCTGGCGGGACTCCTGGGGGGAGACCCAGTACTTC.

This clone came up once. This rearrangement joins TRBV5-1 to TRBJ2-7; 11 bases line up with TRBD2. V lost 3 bases to trimming and J lost 7 bases; unmatched junction nucleotides: 9. In germline, CDR1 is SGHRS, CDR2 YFSETQ. The CDR3 contains 15 residues. CDR3 DNA sequence: TGCGCCAGCAGCTGGGGTAGCGGGGGGGTGAGAGAGCAGTACTTC. Amino acid sequence: CASSWGSGGVREQYF.

The chain has TRBV5-1 and TRBJ2-3; D gene unclear. The CDR3 runs to 13 residues. V lost 2 bases to trimming and J lost 1 base, with 5 bases between them. The V gene's germline CDR1 is SGHRS and CDR2 YFSETQ. This CDR3 reads CASSFWGTDTQYF. The DNA of the CDR3 is TGCGCCAGCAGCTTCTGGGGCACAGATACGCAGTATTTT.

The V call is TRBV6-5, the J call TRBJ1-5; D not certain. The V end lost 3 bases, the J end lost 0 bases, and 3 bases lay between the germline ends. CDR3 length: 13 amino acids. Germline-derived CDR1 and CDR2 are MNHEY and SVGAGI. CDR3 nucleotide sequence: TGTGCCAGCAGTTATAGTAGCAATCAGCCCCAGCATTTT. It translates to CASSYSSNQPQHF.

This chain joins TRBV6-4 and TRBJ2-1, with 9 bases lining up with TRBD1. Trimming removed 6 bases from V and 8 bases from J; junction bases left unmatched: 8. Germline V CDR1 and CDR2: MRHNA, SNTAGT. The CDR3 is made up of 14 amino acids. CDR3 in DNA: TGTGCCAGCAGAAGACAGGGGGGTTGGGATGAGCAGTTCTTC. Residues: CASRRQGGWDEQFF.

The gene calls are TRBV14 and TRBJ2-5; D assignment may be TRBD1 or TRBD2 (5 bases each). Deletions cut 5 bases from V and 5 bases from J, with 21 bases between. Germline loops: CDR1 SGHDN, CDR2 FVKESK. The CDR3 length is 16 residues. In DNA form, the CDR3 reads TGTGCCAGCAGCTTGCTGGGGACGCAAAAGAGCGAGACCCAGTACTTC. Amino acid sequence: CASSLLGTQKSETQYF.

The rearrangement uses TRBV7-9 and TRBJ2-7; the match to TRBD1 covers 7 bases. Trimming cost V 0 bases and J 9 bases; bases outside gene matches: 5. The length of the CDR3 is 13 residues. CDR1 and CDR2 (germline): SEHNR, FQNEAQ (reference sequence). CDR3 DNA: TGTGCCAGCAGCTTAGCCCAGGGGGAGCGGCAGTACTTC. It encodes CASSLAQGERQYF.

The CDR3 protein is CASSPPNSNTEAFF. The CDR3 DNA is TGTGCCAGCAGCCCCCCTAATTCGAACACTGAAGCTTTCTTT. V usage is TRBV4-2 and J usage is TRBJ1-1; D is unresolved. Trimming left V 4 bases short and J 1 base short, with 10 bases between. Per germline, CDR1 LGHNA and CDR2 YNFKEQ. This CDR3 contains 14 residues.

This clone was recorded once. This chain links TRBV29-1 with TRBJ2-1, with 7 bases matching TRBD1. There are 13 residues in the CDR3. Trimming at V came to 7 bases and at J to 2 bases, leaving 5 bases not matched to a gene. The germline gives CDR1 SQVTM, CDR2 ANQGSEA. The CDR3 is CSGGTVPYNEQFF. The CDR3 region has the DNA TGCAGCGGGGGGACAGTGCCCTACAATGAGCAGTTCTTC.

This rearrangement joins TRBV5-4 to TRBJ2-7; no reliable D call. CDR1 SGHNT and CDR2 YYREEE come from the germline V gene (reference sequence). V lost 4 bases and J lost 4, with 6 bases in between. The CDR3 spans 11 residues. The DNA of the CDR3 is TGTGCCAGCAGCGCAGGTTACGAGCAGTACTTC. This gives the protein CASSAGYEQYF.

The chain uses TRBV6-1 and TRBJ1-3, with D perhaps TRBD1 (5 bases). Trimming took off 3 bases at V and 1 base at J, with 7 bases between the two ends. The CDR3 sequence is 14 residues long. Germline CDR1 reads MNHNS; CDR2 reads SASEGT. CDR3 residues: CASSDGASGNTIYF. The CDR3 nucleotides read TGTGCCAGCAGTGATGGGGCTTCTGGAAACACCATATATTTT.